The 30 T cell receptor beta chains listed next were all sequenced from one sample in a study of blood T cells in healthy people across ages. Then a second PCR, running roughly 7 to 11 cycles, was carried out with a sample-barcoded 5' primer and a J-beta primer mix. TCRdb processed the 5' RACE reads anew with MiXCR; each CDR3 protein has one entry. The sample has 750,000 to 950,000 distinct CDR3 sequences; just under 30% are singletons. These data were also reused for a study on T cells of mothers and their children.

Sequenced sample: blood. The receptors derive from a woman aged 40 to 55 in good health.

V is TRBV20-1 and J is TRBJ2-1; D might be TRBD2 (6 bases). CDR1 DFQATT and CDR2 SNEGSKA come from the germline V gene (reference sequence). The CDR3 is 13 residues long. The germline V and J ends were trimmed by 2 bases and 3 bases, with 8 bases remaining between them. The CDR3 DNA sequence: TGCAGTGCTAGACGGGGGAACTACAATGAGCAGTTCTTC. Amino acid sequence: CSARRGNYNEQFF.

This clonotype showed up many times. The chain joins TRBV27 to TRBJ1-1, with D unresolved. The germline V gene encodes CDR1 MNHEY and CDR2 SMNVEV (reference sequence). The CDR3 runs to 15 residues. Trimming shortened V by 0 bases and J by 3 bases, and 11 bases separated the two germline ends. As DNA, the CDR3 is TGTGCCAGCAGTTTATCGACCGGACTTTACACTGAAGCTTTCTTT. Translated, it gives CASSLSTGLYTEAFF.

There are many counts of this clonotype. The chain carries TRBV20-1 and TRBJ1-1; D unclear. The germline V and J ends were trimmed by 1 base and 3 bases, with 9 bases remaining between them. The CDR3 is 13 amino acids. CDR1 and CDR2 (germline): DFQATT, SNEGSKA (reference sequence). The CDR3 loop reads CSARVVGYTEAFF. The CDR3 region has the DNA TGCAGTGCTAGAGTGGTCGGGTACACTGAAGCTTTCTTT.

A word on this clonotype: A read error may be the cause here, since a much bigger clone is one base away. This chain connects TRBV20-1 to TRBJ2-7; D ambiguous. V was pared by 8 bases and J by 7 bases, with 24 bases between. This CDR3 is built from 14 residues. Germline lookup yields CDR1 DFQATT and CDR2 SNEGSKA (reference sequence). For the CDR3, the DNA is TGCAGTCTACCTAAGCCAGTTGGACGGAATGAGCAGTACTTC. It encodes CSLPKPVGRNEQYF.

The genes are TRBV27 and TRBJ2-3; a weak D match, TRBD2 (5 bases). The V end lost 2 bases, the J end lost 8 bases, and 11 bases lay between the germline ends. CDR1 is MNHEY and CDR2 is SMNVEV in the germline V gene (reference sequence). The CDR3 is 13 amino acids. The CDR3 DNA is TGTGCCAGCAGTTTAGAGGGATCAGGTACGCAGTATTTT. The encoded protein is CASSLEGSGTQYF.

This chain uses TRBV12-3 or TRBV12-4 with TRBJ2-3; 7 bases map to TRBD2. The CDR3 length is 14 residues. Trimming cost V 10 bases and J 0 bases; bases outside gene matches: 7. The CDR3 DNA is TGTGCCAACTCAGTGGGGGGGAGCACAGATACGCAGTATTTT. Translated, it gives CANSVGGSTDTQYF.

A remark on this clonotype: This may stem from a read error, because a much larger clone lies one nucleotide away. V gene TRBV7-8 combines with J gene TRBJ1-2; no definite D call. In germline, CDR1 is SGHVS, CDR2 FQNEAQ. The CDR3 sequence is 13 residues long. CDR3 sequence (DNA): TGTGCCAGCAGCTTACGGGGTCGGGATGGCCACACCTTC. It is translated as CASSLRGRDGHTF.

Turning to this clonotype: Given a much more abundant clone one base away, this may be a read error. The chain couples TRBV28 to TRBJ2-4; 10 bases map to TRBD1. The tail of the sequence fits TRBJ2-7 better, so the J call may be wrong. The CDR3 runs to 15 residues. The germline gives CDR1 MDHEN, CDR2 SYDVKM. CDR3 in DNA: TGTGCCAGCAGTCTTCACGGGACAGGGGCCCACGAGCAGTACTTC. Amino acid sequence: CASSLHGTGAHEQYF.

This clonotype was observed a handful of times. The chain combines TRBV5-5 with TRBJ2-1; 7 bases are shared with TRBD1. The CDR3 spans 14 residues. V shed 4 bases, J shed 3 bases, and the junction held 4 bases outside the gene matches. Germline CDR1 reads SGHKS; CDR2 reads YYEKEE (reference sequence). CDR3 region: CASSMTGFYNEQFF. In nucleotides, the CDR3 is TGTGCCAGCAGCATGACAGGGTTCTACAATGAGCAGTTCTTC.

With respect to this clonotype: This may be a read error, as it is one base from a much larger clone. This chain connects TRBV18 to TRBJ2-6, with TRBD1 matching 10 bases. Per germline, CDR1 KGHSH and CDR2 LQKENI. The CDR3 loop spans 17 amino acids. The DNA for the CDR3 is TGTGCCAGCTCACGACAGGGGGCTGGGTCTGGGGCCAACGTCCGGACTTTC. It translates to CASSRQGAGSGANVRTF. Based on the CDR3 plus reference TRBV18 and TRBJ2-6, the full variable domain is NAGVMQNPRHLVRRRGQEARLRCSPMKGHSHVYWYRQLPEEGLKFMVYLQKENIIDESGMPKERFSAEFPKEGPSILRIQQVVRGDSAAYFCASSRQGAGSGANVRTFGAGSRLTVL.

DNA for the CDR3: TGTGCCAGCAGCTTAAACCACGGGGAGCTGTTTTTT. It codes for CASSLNHGELFF. V is TRBV7-3 and J is TRBJ2-2; D unclear. V lost 1 base and J 7 bases, leaving 4 bases between the germline ends. The CDR3 totals 12 residues. In germline, CDR1 is SGHTA, CDR2 FQGTGA.

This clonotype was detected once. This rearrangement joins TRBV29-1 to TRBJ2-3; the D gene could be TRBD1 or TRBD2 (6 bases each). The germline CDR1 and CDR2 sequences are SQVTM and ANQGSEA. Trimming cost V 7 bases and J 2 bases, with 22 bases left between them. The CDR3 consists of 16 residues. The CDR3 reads CSASQGRAGSTDTQYF. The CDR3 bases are TGCAGCGCTTCACAGGGACGAGCGGGTTCCACAGATACGCAGTATTTT.

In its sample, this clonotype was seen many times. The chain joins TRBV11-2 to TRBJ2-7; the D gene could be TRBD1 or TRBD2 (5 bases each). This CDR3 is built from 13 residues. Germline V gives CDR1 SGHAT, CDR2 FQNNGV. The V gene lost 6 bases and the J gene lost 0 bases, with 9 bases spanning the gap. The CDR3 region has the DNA TGTGCCAGCAGTCGGGGCCCCTCCTACGAGCAGTACTTC. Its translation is CASSRGPSYEQYF.

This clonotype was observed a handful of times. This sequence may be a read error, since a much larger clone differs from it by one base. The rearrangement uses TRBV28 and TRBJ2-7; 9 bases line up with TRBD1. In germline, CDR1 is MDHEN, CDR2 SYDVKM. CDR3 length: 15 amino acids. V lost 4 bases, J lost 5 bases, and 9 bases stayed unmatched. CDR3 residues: CASSSPGQGTHEQYF. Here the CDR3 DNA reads TGTGCCAGCAGTTCGCCGGGACAGGGTACCCACGAGCAGTACTTC.

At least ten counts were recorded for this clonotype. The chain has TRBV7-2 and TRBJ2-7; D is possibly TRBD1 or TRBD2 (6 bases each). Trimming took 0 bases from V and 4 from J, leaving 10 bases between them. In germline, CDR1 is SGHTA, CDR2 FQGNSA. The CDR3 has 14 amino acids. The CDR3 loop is CASSLAGAGYEQYF. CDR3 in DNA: TGTGCCAGCAGCTTAGCGGGGGCGGGATACGAGCAGTACTTC.

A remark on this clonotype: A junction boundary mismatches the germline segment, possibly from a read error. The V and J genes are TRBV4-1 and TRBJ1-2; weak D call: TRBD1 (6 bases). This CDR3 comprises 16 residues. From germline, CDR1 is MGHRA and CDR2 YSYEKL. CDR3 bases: TGCGCCAGCAGCCAGGTCCCCGGGACATCTAACCATGGCTACACCTTC. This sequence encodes CASSQVPGTSNHGYTF.

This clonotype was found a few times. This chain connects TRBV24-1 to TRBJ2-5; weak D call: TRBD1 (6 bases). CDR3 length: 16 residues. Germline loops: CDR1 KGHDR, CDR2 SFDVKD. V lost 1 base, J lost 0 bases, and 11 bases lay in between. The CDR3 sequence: CATSDFRGTNQETQYF. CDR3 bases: TGTGCCACCAGTGATTTTAGGGGGACAAACCAAGAGACCCAGTACTTC.

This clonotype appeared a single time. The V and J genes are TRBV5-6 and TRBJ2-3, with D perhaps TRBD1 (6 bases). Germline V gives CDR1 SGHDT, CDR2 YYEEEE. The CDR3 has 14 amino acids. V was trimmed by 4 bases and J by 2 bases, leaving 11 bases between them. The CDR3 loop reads CASSVQGLTDTQYF. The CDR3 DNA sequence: TGTGCCAGCAGCGTCCAGGGGCTCACAGATACGCAGTATTTT.

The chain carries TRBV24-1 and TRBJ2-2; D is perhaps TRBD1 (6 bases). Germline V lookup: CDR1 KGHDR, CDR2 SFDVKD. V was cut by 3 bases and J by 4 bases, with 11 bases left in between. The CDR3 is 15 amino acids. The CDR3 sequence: CATSDPGHTTGELFF. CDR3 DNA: TGTGCCACCAGTGATCCGGGACACACCACCGGGGAGCTGTTTTTT.

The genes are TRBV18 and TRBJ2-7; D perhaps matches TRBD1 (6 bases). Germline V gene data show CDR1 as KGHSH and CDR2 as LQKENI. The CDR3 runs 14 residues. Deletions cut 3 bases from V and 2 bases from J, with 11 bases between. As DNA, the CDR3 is TGTGCCAGCTCACCTTGGACAGAAACCTACGAGCAGTACTTC. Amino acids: CASSPWTETYEQYF.

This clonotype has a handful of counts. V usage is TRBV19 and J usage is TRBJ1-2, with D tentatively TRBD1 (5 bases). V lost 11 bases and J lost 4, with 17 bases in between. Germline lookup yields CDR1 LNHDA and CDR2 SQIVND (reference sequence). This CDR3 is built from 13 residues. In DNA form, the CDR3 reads TGTGCCGCTAGGAACGGGGGGAGCTATGGCTACACCTTC. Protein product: CAARNGGSYGYTF.

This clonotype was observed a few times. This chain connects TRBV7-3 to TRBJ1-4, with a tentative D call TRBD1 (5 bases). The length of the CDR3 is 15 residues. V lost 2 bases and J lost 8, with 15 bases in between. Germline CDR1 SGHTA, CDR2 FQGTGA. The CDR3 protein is CASSLGGEPQEKLFF. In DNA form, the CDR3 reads TGTGCCAGCAGCTTAGGGGGGGAACCCCAAGAAAAACTGTTTTTT.

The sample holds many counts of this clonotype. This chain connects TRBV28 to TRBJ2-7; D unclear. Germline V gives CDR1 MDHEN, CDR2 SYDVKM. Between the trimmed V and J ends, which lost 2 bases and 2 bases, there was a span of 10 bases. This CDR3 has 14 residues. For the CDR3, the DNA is TGTGCCAGCAGTTTAGTTAGGTTCGCCTACGAGCAGTACTTC. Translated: CASSLVRFAYEQYF. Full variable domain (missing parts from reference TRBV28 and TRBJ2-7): DVKVTQSSRYLVKRTGEKVFLECVQDMDHENMFWYRQDPGLGLRLIYFSYDVKMKEKGDIPEGYSVSREKKERFSLILESASTNQTSMYLCASSLVRFAYEQYFGPGTRLTVT.

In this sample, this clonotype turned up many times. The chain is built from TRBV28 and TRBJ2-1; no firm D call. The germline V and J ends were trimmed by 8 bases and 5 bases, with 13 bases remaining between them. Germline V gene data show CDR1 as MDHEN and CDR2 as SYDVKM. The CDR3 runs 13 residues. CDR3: CASGRPPDNEQFF. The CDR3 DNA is TGTGCCAGCGGACGACCGCCCGACAATGAGCAGTTCTTC.

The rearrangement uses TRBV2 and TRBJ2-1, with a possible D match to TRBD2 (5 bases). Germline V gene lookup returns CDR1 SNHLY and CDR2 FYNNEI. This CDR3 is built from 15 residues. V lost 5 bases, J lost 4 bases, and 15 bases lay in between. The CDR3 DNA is TGTGCCAGCAGTACTAGGGCGGAGGTATACAATGAGCAGTTCTTC. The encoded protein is CASSTRAEVYNEQFF.

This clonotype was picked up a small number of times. The CDR3 protein is CATSREQGGYEQYF. CDR3 DNA: TGTGCCACCAGCAGAGAACAGGGGGGGTACGAGCAGTACTTC. The chain uses TRBV15 and TRBJ2-7; a weak D match, TRBD1 (8 bases). The V end was cut by 0 bases, the J end by 4 bases, with 10 bases between. This CDR3 contains 14 residues. Germline CDR1 and CDR2: LNHNV and YYDKDF (reference sequence).

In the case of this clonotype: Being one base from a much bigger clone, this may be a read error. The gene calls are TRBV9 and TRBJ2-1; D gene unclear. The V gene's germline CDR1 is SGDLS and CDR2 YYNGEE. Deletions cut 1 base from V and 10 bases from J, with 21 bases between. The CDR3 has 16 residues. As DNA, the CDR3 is TGTGCCAGCAGCGTAACCGCCGTGGGCACCCTCTACGAGCAGTTCTTC. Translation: CASSVTAVGTLYEQFF.

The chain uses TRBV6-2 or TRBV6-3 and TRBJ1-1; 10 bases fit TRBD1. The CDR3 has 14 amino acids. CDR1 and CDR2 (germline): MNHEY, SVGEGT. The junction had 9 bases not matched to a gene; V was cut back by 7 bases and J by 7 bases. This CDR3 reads CASMDGQGVHEAFF. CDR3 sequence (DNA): TGTGCCAGCATGGACGGACAGGGGGTCCATGAAGCTTTCTTT.

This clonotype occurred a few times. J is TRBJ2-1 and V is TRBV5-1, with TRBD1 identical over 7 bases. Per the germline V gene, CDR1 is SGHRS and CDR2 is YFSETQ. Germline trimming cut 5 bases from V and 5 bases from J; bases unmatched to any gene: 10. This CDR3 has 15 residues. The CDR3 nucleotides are TGCGCCAGCAGAGTCACAGGGGATTCGGACAATGAGCAGTTCTTC. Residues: CASRVTGDSDNEQFF.

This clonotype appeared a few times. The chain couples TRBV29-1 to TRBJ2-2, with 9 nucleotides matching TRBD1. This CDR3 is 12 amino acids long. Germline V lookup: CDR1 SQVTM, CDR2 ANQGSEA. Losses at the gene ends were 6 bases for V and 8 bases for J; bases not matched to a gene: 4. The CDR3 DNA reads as TGCAGCGTCACAGGGGGCCGAGGGGAGCTGTTTTTT. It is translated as CSVTGGRGELFF.